Shown below are 18 T cell receptor beta chains from a single sample sequenced in a study of identical twins. TCRdb reprocessed the 5' RACE reads with MiXCR, giving one entry per CDR3 protein. The table lists about 150,000 distinct CDR3 sequences, around 3.5% of them singletons. Sequenced input: memory T cells sorted from blood. The receptors come from a man aged 18 to 30 in good health.

This clonotype occurred many times. The chain joins TRBV20-1 to TRBJ1-1; 8 nucleotides match TRBD1. The CDR3 runs 10 residues. Trimming took 3 bases from V and 11 from J; bases not matched to a gene: 2. Germline values: CDR1 DFQATT, CDR2 SNEGSKA (reference sequence). As DNA, the CDR3 is TGCAGTGCTAGGAGGGACAGGGCTTTCTTT. It translates to CSARRDRAFF.

This clonotype showed up many times. The chain employs TRBV12-3 or TRBV12-4 and TRBJ2-5, with 9 bases lining up with TRBD2. The V segment lost 8 bases and the J segment 4 bases; nucleotides outside the gene matches: 11. CDR3 length: 15 residues. The CDR3 loop reads CASLLAGASLETQYF. CDR3 nucleotides: TGTGCCAGCTTGTTAGCGGGAGCTTCTTTAGAGACCCAGTACTTC.

This clonotype appeared many times. The chain is built from TRBV5-1 and TRBJ2-4; D might be TRBD1 or TRBD2, each matching 5 bases. The CDR3 is 12 residues long. Germline V lookup: CDR1 SGHRS, CDR2 YFSETQ. The V end was cut by 3 bases, the J end by 9 bases, with 10 bases between. CDR3 sequence: CASSSNGGIQYF. The CDR3 bases are TGCGCCAGCAGCTCAAATGGGGGCATTCAGTACTTC.

The sample holds many counts of this clonotype. V usage is TRBV5-5 and J usage is TRBJ1-6, with 7 positions matching TRBD1. The CDR3 length is 15 residues. Germline CDR1 reads SGHKS; CDR2 reads YYEKEE (reference sequence). After removal of 7 bases from V and 5 bases from J, the junction contained 9 bases not matched to a gene. The CDR3 coding sequence is TGTGCCAGCCTCTGGATAGGGGGCGATAATTCACCCCTCCACTTT. This sequence encodes CASLWIGGDNSPLHF.

This clonotype was detected ten times or more. The chain has TRBV11-2 and TRBJ2-5, with TRBD2 matching 7 bases. The CDR3 consists of 15 residues. Trimming cost V 1 base and J 2 bases; bases outside gene matches: 4. CDR1 and CDR2 from the germline V gene are SGHAT and FQNNGV. The CDR3 spells CASSLVSSGQETQYF. The CDR3 DNA is TGTGCCAGCAGCTTAGTTTCTAGCGGACAAGAGACCCAGTACTTC.

This clonotype was counted at least ten times. CDR3 protein: CAISERGRGGEDEQYF. The CDR3 bases are TGTGCCATCAGTGAGAGGGGGCGGGGGGGAGAGGACGAGCAGTACTTC. This chain uses TRBV10-3 with TRBJ2-7; the match to TRBD2 covers 9 bases. The CDR3 sequence is 16 residues long. Germline V lookup: CDR1 ENHRY, CDR2 SYGVKD. V trimming: 2 bases; J trimming: 5 bases; junction bases outside the gene matches: 10.

This clonotype was recorded many times. This rearrangement joins TRBV20-1 to TRBJ2-1, with 8 nucleotides matching TRBD2. The germline V gene has CDR1 DFQATT and CDR2 SNEGSKA (reference sequence). The CDR3 sequence is 14 residues long. J lost 7 bases, V lost 3 bases, and 8 bases had no gene match. The CDR3 spells CSASRPGGSNEQFF. The CDR3 DNA reads as TGCAGTGCTAGTCGGCCGGGAGGGTCGAATGAGCAGTTCTTC.

This clonotype has ten or more counts. The CDR3 DNA is TGTGCCAGCAGTTTCCCAGGGGCGGGGGAGCAGTACGTC. It codes for CASSFPGAGEQYV. The rearrangement links TRBV12-3 or TRBV12-4 to TRBJ2-7; D tentatively reads TRBD1 or TRBD2 (6 bases each). CDR3 length equals 13 residues. With 3 bases removed from V and 7 bases from J, the gap between germline ends came to 13 bases.

This clonotype was found many times. The chain couples TRBV5-1 to TRBJ1-2; no reliable D call. Germline values: CDR1 SGHRS, CDR2 YFSETQ. The CDR3 contains 15 residues. Trimming stripped 0 bases from V and 5 bases from J, with 14 bases between. CDR3 in DNA: TGCGCCAGCAGCTTGGTGGAGGGATTGGTGTATGGCTACACCTTC. This translates into CASSLVEGLVYGYTF.

This clonotype was seen ten or more times. This chain links TRBV3-1 with TRBJ2-7, with 7 positions matching TRBD2. The CDR3 is 15 residues long. The trim removed 0 bases at V and 5 bases at J, leaving 7 bases unmatched. The germline V gene has CDR1 LGHDT and CDR2 YNNKEL (reference sequence). The CDR3 nucleotides read TGTGCCAGCAGCCAAGATGAGGCGGGAGCTAACGAGCAGTACTTC. Residues: CASSQDEAGANEQYF.

This clonotype occurred a few times. The chain uses TRBV2 and TRBJ2-1; TRBD2 might be the D (6 bases). CDR1 SNHLY and CDR2 FYNNEI come from the germline V gene. This CDR3 has 15 amino acids. V was shortened by 3 bases and J by 6 bases, with 15 bases between the two germline ends. In nucleotides, the CDR3 is TGTGCCAGCAGTGAGTCTGGGACTGTGGGCAATGAGCAGTTCTTC. Its protein is CASSESGTVGNEQFF.

This clonotype was recorded many times. The chain links TRBV28 to TRBJ1-5; TRBD1 is a possible D gene (5 bases). The CDR3 has 13 residues. Trimming left V 3 bases short and J 11 bases short, with 14 bases between. Germline values: CDR1 MDHEN, CDR2 SYDVKM. The CDR3 DNA sequence: TGTGCCAGCAGTTTGGGATATTCACAGGCCCAGCATTTT. This encodes CASSLGYSQAQHF. Full variable domain (missing parts from reference TRBV28 and TRBJ1-5): DVKVTQSSRYLVKRTGEKVFLECVQDMDHENMFWYRQDPGLGLRLIYFSYDVKMKEKGDIPEGYSVSREKKERFSLILESASTNQTSMYLCASSLGYSQAQHFGDGTRLSIL.

For this clonotype: A much larger clone differs from this one at a single base, so this may be a read error. The genes are TRBV4-1 and TRBJ2-6; 10 bases are a match to TRBD2. The CDR3 runs to 18 residues. Germline V gene sequence: CDR1 MGHRA, CDR2 YSYEKL. The CDR3 DNA is TGCGCCAGCAGCCTTATAGCGGGAGGAAACTCTGGGGCCAACGTCCTGGCTTTC. Amino acids: CASSLIAGGNSGANVLAF.

In this sample, this clonotype turned up many times. The V call is TRBV12-3 or TRBV12-4, the J call TRBJ2-1; D might be TRBD2 (5 bases). The CDR3 spans 16 residues. Trimming left V 0 bases short and J 7 bases short, with 16 bases between. DNA of the CDR3: TGTGCCAGCAGTTTAGCGCCCAGCGGAGTACTTAATGAGCAGTTCTTC. The encoded protein is CASSLAPSGVLNEQFF.

This clonotype was counted a few times. This chain joins TRBV28 and TRBJ2-1, with 7 bases that match TRBD2. CDR1 and CDR2 from the germline V gene are MDHEN and SYDVKM. The J segment lost 7 bases and the V segment lost 6 bases, leaving 9 bases of the junction unmatched. The CDR3 is 14 amino acids. The CDR3 nucleotides read TGTGCCAGCAGAGGCGGCGGGAGTAAAAATGAGCAGTTCTTC. It specifies CASRGGGSKNEQFF.

This clonotype came up many times. The rearrangement joins TRBV12-3 or TRBV12-4 to TRBJ1-6; the D gene is possibly TRBD1 (6 bases). This CDR3 spans 14 amino acids. With 6 bases removed from V and 11 bases from J, the gap between germline ends came to 17 bases. The chain's CDR3 is CASRPGDGVTPLHF. CDR3 DNA sequence: TGTGCCAGCAGGCCAGGGGACGGGGTAACACCCCTCCACTTT.

In this sample, this clonotype turned up many times. V and J are TRBV15 and TRBJ2-1; TRBD2 is a possible D gene (6 bases). The germline V and J ends were trimmed by 6 bases and 2 bases, with 14 bases remaining between them. The CDR3 consists of 15 residues. The germline gives CDR1 LNHNV, CDR2 YYDKDF (reference sequence). The CDR3 region is CATRIRDWAYNEQFF. Here the CDR3 DNA reads TGTGCCACCAGAATCCGGGACTGGGCCTACAATGAGCAGTTCTTC.

The V gene is TRBV6-2 or TRBV6-3, the J gene TRBJ2-1; unclear D gene. TRBJ2-7 matches the DNA end more closely, so the J call is doubtful. This CDR3 has 11 amino acids. Germline V CDR1 and CDR2: MNHEY, SVGEGT. CDR3 sequence reads: CASSPDNEQYF. CDR3 coding DNA: TGTGCCAGCAGTCCCGACAATGAGCAGTACTTC.